This T cell receptor beta chain came from a study of shared clonotypes between healthy human individuals. Regarding the study as a whole: Around 5% of naive CD4 clonotypes were common to a few donors. Non-shared clonotypes were found to have lower generation probabilities than the clonotypes that were shared by all four of the sorted-subset donors.

Germline CDR1 SQVTM, CDR2 ANQGSEA. The CDR3 is 14 amino acids. V lost 2 bases, J lost 6 bases, and 7 bases stayed unmatched. For every subset, genomic DNA was evenly distributed across several immunoSEQ plates. Profiling relied on immunoSEQ multiplex PCR, and the TCRdb table lists in-frame clones only, not all of them. The data hold some 630,000 clones, with approximately 96% observed a single time. Regarding this clone: Its antigen is currently unknown.

Terminally differentiated effector memory CD45RA+ cells were excluded from the naive CD8 cells, which were CD45RO-negative and positively selected for CCR7. Sequenced material: naive CD8+ T cells sorted from blood. The TCR comes from a woman aged 25 to 39 in good health. The chain combines TRBV29-1 with TRBJ2-1; 7 nucleotides align to TRBD2. The DNA of the CDR3 is TGCAGCGTTGAATGGGGTAGCGGGCCCAATGAGCAGTTCTTC. Translated, it gives CSVEWGSGPNEQFF.